The clone carrying this TCR beta chain was found many times. These data are taken from a study of neurological immune-mediated disorders. Using its own MiXCR run on the 5' RACE reads, TCRdb lists one record per CDR3 protein. The table shows approximately 20,000 distinct CDR3 sequences, with roughly 7.5% occurring only once. The sequenced sample consisted of CD8+ T cells from blood. The sequence was collected from a woman aged 25 to 39 with HTLV-1-associated myelopathy (HAM/TSP).

Written as DNA, the CDR3 is TGTGCCACCACTCGGACAGCGACTGGCACAGATACGCAGTATTTT. Encoded protein: CATTRTATGTDTQYF. J is TRBJ2-3 and V is TRBV6-2 or TRBV6-3, with D tentatively TRBD1 (6 bases). The germline gives CDR1 MNHEY, CDR2 SVGEGT. The CDR3 length is 15 residues. V shed 10 bases and J shed 1 base, with 18 bases lying between them.